These 6 T cell receptor beta chains were all obtained from the same sample, sequenced in a study of shared clonotypes between healthy human individuals. The protocol was immunoSEQ multiplex PCR, while the TCRdb copy is restricted to in-frame clones and leaves out a portion. The repertoire holds millions of clones, over 85% seen once, with more than 0.95% in the top ten. Terminally differentiated effector memory CD45RA+ cells were excluded from the naive CD8 cells, which were CD45RO-negative and positively selected for CCR7. Material for sequencing was naive CD8+ T cells sorted from blood. The origin of the receptors is a man aged 18 to 29 in good health.

The V gene is TRBV6-1, the J gene TRBJ2-7, with D tentatively TRBD1 or TRBD2 (6 bases each). CDR3 length: 16 residues. Trimming cost V 1 base and J 2 bases, with 15 bases left between them. CDR1 and CDR2 from the germline V gene are MNHNS and SASEGT. The CDR3 nucleotides are TGTGCCAGCAGTGAAGGCCCGGGGGCCGATCCCTACGAGCAGTACTTC. Translated: CASSEGPGADPYEQYF.

The rearrangement uses TRBV4-3 and TRBJ2-7, with 10 bases identical to TRBD2. The CDR3 is 18 amino acids. The V and J ends lost 0 bases and 4 bases, in that order; junction bases with no gene match: 12. CDR1 and CDR2 from the germline V gene are LGHNA and YSLEER. The CDR3 region is CASSQERLAGAGAYEQYF. The CDR3 nucleotides are TGCGCCAGCAGCCAAGAGCGGCTAGCGGGAGCCGGGGCTTACGAGCAGTACTTC.

The CDR3 loop reads CASSLEMRDRVWDYGYTF. DNA for the CDR3: TGCGCCAGCAGCTTGGAGATGCGGGACAGAGTTTGGGACTATGGCTACACCTTC. V and J are TRBV5-1 and TRBJ1-2; the match to TRBD1 covers 7 bases. This CDR3 region has 18 residues. The germline CDR1 and CDR2 sequences are SGHRS and YFSETQ. J gave up 3 bases and V 0 bases, and 14 bases lay outside the gene matches.

The J gene is TRBJ1-1, the V gene TRBV27, with D possibly TRBD1 on 5 matching bases. The germline V gene encodes CDR1 MNHEY and CDR2 SMNVEV (reference sequence). CDR3 length equals 13 residues. Trimming cost V 7 bases and J 5 bases, with 14 bases left between them. CDR3: CASKSAGNTEAFF. CDR3 sequence (DNA): TGTGCCAGCAAAAGCGCAGGGAATACTGAAGCTTTCTTT.

This rearrangement joins TRBV27 to TRBJ2-7; a possible D gene is TRBD2 (6 bases). The V end was cut by 2 bases, the J end by 6 bases, with 14 bases between. Germline V CDR1 and CDR2: MNHEY, SMNVEV (reference sequence). The CDR3 consists of 14 residues. CDR3 sequence (DNA): TGTGCCAGCAGTTTAGGGACTTCACCTCTCGAGCAGTACTTC. Translating it yields CASSLGTSPLEQYF.

The chain uses TRBV5-1 and TRBJ1-2; no definite D call. The germline V gene encodes CDR1 SGHRS and CDR2 YFSETQ. With 5 bases removed from V and 3 bases from J, the gap between germline ends came to 8 bases. The CDR3 is 12 residues long. The CDR3 sequence: CASRGDYYGYTF. The DNA of the CDR3 is TGCGCCAGCAGGGGAGATTACTATGGCTACACCTTC.